This TCR beta chain was sequenced in a study of T-cell reconstitution after alpha-beta-depleted transplantation in children. This clonotype was seen a handful of times. Unique molecular identifiers were built into the TCRbeta library. TCRdb reprocessed the PCR reads with MiXCR, giving one entry per CDR3 protein. This table holds about 610,000 distinct CDR3 sequences, under 12% found once. The receptor was isolated from a human donor who donated a stem cell graft to a child with acute myeloid leukemia. The starting material was PBMCs from the stem cell graft donor, obtained from the stem cell graft.

DNA for the CDR3: TGTGCCAGCGGTGGGCTAGCGGTTCACGAGCAGTACTTC. It codes for CASGGLAVHEQYF. This chain uses TRBV28 with TRBJ2-7, with 7 bases identical to TRBD2. Germline V lookup: CDR1 MDHEN, CDR2 SYDVKM. The CDR3 has 13 residues. Trimming removed 8 bases from V and 5 bases from J; junction bases left unmatched: 9.